The 12 T cell receptor beta chains in this list originate from one sample, sequenced in a study of human T cells and chemical hapten exposure. Using its own MiXCR run on the RACE reads, TCRdb lists one record per CDR3 protein. The sample shows about 380,000 distinct CDR3 sequences, about 6% of them seen only once. Time point specified: patch test 2, 6 weeks after DPC sensitization. Specified treatment: therapeutic diphenylcyclopropenone sensitization with weekly scalp DPC. The input for sequencing was whole blood, taken in connection with sensitization to the hapten diphenylcyclopropenone (DPC). Receptors originate from a woman aged 18-29 years with alopecia areata. Some clones in this sample may be carry-over from other donors' samples.

This chain joins TRBV12-3 or TRBV12-4 and TRBJ2-4, with D perhaps being TRBD1 or TRBD2 (6 bases each). The germline V and J ends were trimmed by 8 bases and 6 bases, with 17 bases remaining between them. CDR3 length: 14 residues. The CDR3 sequence is CASRMAGGLNIQYF. CDR3 bases: TGTGCCAGCCGGATGGCCGGGGGCCTAAACATTCAGTACTTC.

The chain recombines TRBV4-3 with TRBJ2-1; the match to TRBD2 covers 8 bases. The V gene end was trimmed by 1 base and the J gene end by 8 bases; junction bases not matched to a gene: 13. CDR1 LGHNA and CDR2 YSLEER come from the germline V gene. The CDR3 consists of 17 residues. This CDR3 is CASSQVLSGDGKDEQFF. The CDR3 nucleotides read TGCGCCAGCAGCCAAGTCCTTAGCGGGGACGGCAAGGATGAGCAGTTCTTC.

The V gene is TRBV7-3, the J gene TRBJ2-1; no clear D gene. The CDR3 loop spans 11 amino acids. V was trimmed by 5 bases and J by 5 bases, leaving 4 bases between them. CDR1 SGHTA and CDR2 FQGTGA come from the germline V gene. DNA for the CDR3: TGTGCCAGCAGCAACCACAATGAGCAGTTCTTC. Protein product: CASSNHNEQFF.

This clonotype occurred many times. The chain employs TRBV7-9 and TRBJ1-2; D is unresolved. The CDR3 has 13 residues. Germline V lookup: CDR1 SEHNR, CDR2 FQNEAQ (reference sequence). Trimming left V 5 bases short and J 3 bases short, with 10 bases between. Here the CDR3 reads CASSHDSYYGYTF. The CDR3 nucleotides are TGTGCCAGCAGCCATGACTCCTACTATGGCTACACCTTC.

This clonotype was observed a few times. The chain links TRBV7-9 to TRBJ2-6, with a tentative D call TRBD1 (5 bases). CDR1 SEHNR and CDR2 FQNEAQ come from the germline V gene (reference sequence). Deletions cut 3 bases from V and 6 bases from J, with 9 bases between. The CDR3 has 14 amino acids. CDR3: CASSLNGQANVLTF. The CDR3 DNA is TGTGCCAGCAGCTTGAATGGACAGGCCAACGTCCTGACTTTC.

Concerning this clonotype itself: A much larger clonotype is one base distant, so this may be a read error. This rearrangement joins TRBV20-1 to TRBJ1-1, with a possible D match to TRBD1 (5 bases). V was pared by 1 base and J by 7 bases, with 19 bases between. Germline lookup yields CDR1 DFQATT and CDR2 SNEGSKA (reference sequence). CDR3 length: 15 amino acids. This chain's CDR3 is CSARGPARGVSEAFF. CDR3 nucleotide sequence: TGCAGTGCTAGAGGTCCAGCAAGGGGTGTGAGTGAAGCTTTCTTT.

The V and J genes are TRBV5-1 and TRBJ1-2, with TRBD1 matching 8 bases. The CDR3 extends over 15 amino acids. With V trimmed by 0 bases and J by 3 bases, 4 bases remained unmatched. Per germline, CDR1 SGHRS and CDR2 YFSETQ. CDR3 region: CASSLAVGQDYGYTF. The CDR3 DNA sequence: TGCGCCAGCAGCTTGGCCGTGGGACAGGACTATGGCTACACCTTC.

In this sample, this clonotype turned up many times. The chain carries TRBV6-2 or TRBV6-3 and TRBJ1-1, with D maybe TRBD1 (5 bases). V lost 7 bases and J 0 bases, leaving 15 bases between the germline ends. This CDR3 spans 15 amino acids. Germline loops: CDR1 MNHEY, CDR2 SVGEGT. The chain's CDR3 is CASTPFEGVNTEAFF. The CDR3 region has the DNA TGTGCCAGCACCCCATTTGAAGGGGTGAACACTGAAGCTTTCTTT.

The chain combines TRBV11-2 with TRBJ2-3, with TRBD1 as a possible D gene (5 bases). Trimming stripped 0 bases from V and 3 bases from J, with 22 bases between. Germline lookup yields CDR1 SGHAT and CDR2 FQNNGV. This CDR3 region has 19 residues. The CDR3 protein is CASSLDWEGHRFGTDTQYF. The DNA of the CDR3 is TGTGCCAGCAGCTTAGATTGGGAAGGACATCGTTTCGGAACAGATACGCAGTATTTT. The variable domain in full, with the rest retrieved from reference TRBV11-2 and TRBJ2-3, is EAGVAQSPRYKIIEKRQSVAFWCNPISGHATLYWYQQILGQGPKLLIQFQNNGVVDDSQLPKDRFSAERLKGVDSTLKIQPAKLEDSAVYLCASSLDWEGHRFGTDTQYFGPGTRLTVL.

Many counts were recorded for this clonotype. The chain is built from TRBV5-1 and TRBJ1-1, with a tentative D call TRBD1 (5 bases). This CDR3 comprises 14 residues. V lost 3 bases and J 2 bases, leaving 11 bases between the germline ends. Germline CDR1 reads SGHRS; CDR2 reads YFSETQ. CDR3 sequence: CASSSMGPNTEAFF. In nucleotides, the CDR3 is TGCGCCAGCAGCTCTATGGGACCCAACACTGAAGCTTTCTTT.

In this sample, this clonotype turned up many times. The rearrangement uses TRBV7-2 and TRBJ1-2; D call uncertain. V lost 1 base and J lost 0, with 6 bases in between. Germline V gene lookup returns CDR1 SGHTA and CDR2 FQGNSA. The CDR3 has 14 residues. The CDR3 loop reads CASSLDPANYGYTF. CDR3 coding DNA: TGTGCCAGCAGCTTAGATCCGGCTAACTATGGCTACACCTTC.

This rearrangement joins TRBV5-4 to TRBJ1-2, with a tentative D call TRBD1 (5 bases). V was shortened by 2 bases and J by 6 bases, with 14 bases between the two germline ends. This CDR3 has 14 residues. CDR1 SGHNT and CDR2 YYREEE come from the germline V gene (reference sequence). In DNA, the CDR3 is TGTGCCAGCAGCTTCTCCCCCCAGGGAAATGGCTACACCTTC. Residues: CASSFSPQGNGYTF.